This T cell receptor beta chain was observed in a study of Graves' ophthalmopathy and Graves' hyperthyroidism. Overall study findings and caveats: Ophthalmopathy and stable hyperthyroidism were discriminated by a 13-signature model, with approximately 89% sensitivity and under 84% specificity.

RNA transcripts were the source from which TCR beta CDR3 regions were amplified. HTBI primers were used in a first-round RT-PCR, which preceded a second-round multiplex PCR. TCRdb used MiXCR to reprocess the multiplex PCR reads, holding one entry per CDR3 protein. The table has approximately 540,000 distinct CDR3 sequences, under 45% seen once. With regard to this clonotype: Its antigen remains unidentified.

CDR1 and CDR2 (germline): SGHTA, FQGNSA. CDR3 size: 13 residues. V was clipped by 5 bases and J by 6 bases; unmatched bases: 4. This TCR was recovered from an adult man with Graves' hyperthyroidism. The chain recombines TRBV7-2 with TRBJ1-2; TRBD1 matches 9 bases. What was sequenced was peripheral blood or thyroid tissue (not recorded which). CDR3 protein: CASSDWTGDGYTF. In DNA, the CDR3 is TGTGCCAGCAGCGACTGGACAGGGGATGGCTACACCTTC.